Sequencing of this TCR beta chain was carried out in a study of T-cell reconstitution after alpha-beta-depleted transplantation in children. The TCRbeta library incorporated unique molecular identifiers. Using its own MiXCR run on the PCR reads, TCRdb lists one record per CDR3 protein. The table includes hundreds of thousands of distinct CDR3 sequences, 16% detected once. Source: PBMCs from the stem cell graft donor, taken from the stem cell graft. The TCR sequence derives from a human donor who donated a stem cell graft to a child with acute myeloid leukemia.

The CDR3 loop is CASSYLTGHEAFF. The CDR3 coding sequence is TGTGCCAGCAGTTACCTGACAGGCCATGAAGCTTTCTTT. V gene TRBV6-5 combines with J gene TRBJ1-1; a weak D match, TRBD1 (6 bases). Per germline, CDR1 MNHEY and CDR2 SVGAGI. V was cut by 2 bases and J by 7 bases, with 11 bases left in between. CDR3 length: 13 amino acids.